Presented here are 3 T cell receptor beta chains from one specimen sequenced in a study of blood T cell repertoires in COVID-19. The repertoire was sequenced with immunoSEQ multiplex PCR; TCRdb's copy has only in-frame clones and lacks some. Here the sample spans around 300,000 clones, 88% being singletons. The sequenced sample consisted of PBMCs or T cells enriched from blood (not recorded which). The receptors here all came from a woman aged 30 to 39 who had recovered from COVID-19.

V and J are TRBV28 and TRBJ1-2, with D maybe TRBD1 (6 bases). Per the germline V gene, CDR1 is MDHEN and CDR2 is SYDVKM. V was clipped by 5 bases and J by 9 bases, with 13 bases between them. This CDR3 is 12 amino acids long. CDR3 residues: CASSRLDRSYTF. CDR3 DNA: TGTGCCAGCAGTCGTCTCGACAGGAGCTACACCTTC.

The chain carries TRBV19 and TRBJ2-7; possible D gene TRBD2, 5 bases. This CDR3 comprises 15 residues. Germline-derived CDR1 and CDR2 are LNHDA and SQIVND (reference sequence). Trimming left V 9 bases short and J 1 base short, with 19 bases between. The CDR3 coding sequence is TGTGCCAGCCAAGAACTACCGGGAAAATCCTACGAGCAGTACTTC. This codes for CASQELPGKSYEQYF.

This clone was observed at least ten times. CDR3 protein: CASSPDTGNTIYF. CDR3 bases: TGTGCCAGCAGCCCGGACACAGGAAACACCATATATTTT. The rearrangement links TRBV7-9 to TRBJ1-3; possible D gene TRBD1, 5 bases. There are 13 residues in the CDR3. The V gene's germline CDR1 is SEHNR and CDR2 FQNEAQ (reference sequence). V dropped 5 bases and J dropped 4 bases, with 9 bases sitting between them.